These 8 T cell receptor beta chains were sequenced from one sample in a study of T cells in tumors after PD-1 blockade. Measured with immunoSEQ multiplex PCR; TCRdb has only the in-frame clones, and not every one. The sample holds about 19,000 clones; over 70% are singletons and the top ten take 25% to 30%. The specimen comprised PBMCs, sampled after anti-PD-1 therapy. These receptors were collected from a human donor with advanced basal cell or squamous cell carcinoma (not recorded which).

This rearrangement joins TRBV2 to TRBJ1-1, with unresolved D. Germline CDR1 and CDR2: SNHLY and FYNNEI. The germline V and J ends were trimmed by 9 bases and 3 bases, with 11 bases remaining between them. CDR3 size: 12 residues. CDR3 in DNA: TGTGCCAGTGAGGTAGGAGACACTGAAGCTTTCTTT. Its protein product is CASEVGDTEAFF.

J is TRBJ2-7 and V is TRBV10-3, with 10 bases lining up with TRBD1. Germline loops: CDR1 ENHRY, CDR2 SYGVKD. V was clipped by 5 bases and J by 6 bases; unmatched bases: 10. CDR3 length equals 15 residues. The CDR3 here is CAISLGQGGKSEQYF. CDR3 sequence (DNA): TGTGCCATCAGTCTCGGACAGGGGGGTAAAAGCGAGCAGTACTTC.

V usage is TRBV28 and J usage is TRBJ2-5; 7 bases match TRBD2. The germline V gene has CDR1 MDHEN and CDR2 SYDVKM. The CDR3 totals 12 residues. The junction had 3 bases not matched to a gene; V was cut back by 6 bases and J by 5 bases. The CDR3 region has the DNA TGTGCCAGCAGGGGACTATCGGAGACCCAGTACTTC. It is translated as CASRGLSETQYF.

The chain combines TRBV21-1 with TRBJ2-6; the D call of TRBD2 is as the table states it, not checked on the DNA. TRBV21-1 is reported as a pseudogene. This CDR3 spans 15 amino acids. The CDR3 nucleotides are TGTGCCAGCAGCATCGGGAGCTCTGGGGCCAACGTCCTGACTTTC. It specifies CASSIGSSGANVLTF.

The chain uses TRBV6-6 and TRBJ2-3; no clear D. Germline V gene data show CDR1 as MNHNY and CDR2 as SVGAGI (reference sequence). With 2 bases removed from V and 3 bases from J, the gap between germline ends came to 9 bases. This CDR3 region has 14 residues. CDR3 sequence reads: CASSYNGPTDTQYF. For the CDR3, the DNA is TGTGCCAGCAGTTACAACGGGCCAACAGATACGCAGTATTTT.

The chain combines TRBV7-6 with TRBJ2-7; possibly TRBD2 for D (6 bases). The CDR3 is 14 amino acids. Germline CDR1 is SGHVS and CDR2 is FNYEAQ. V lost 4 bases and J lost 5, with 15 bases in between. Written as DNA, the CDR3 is TGTGCCAGCAGCTCTAGGTTCGGGGGAAACGAGCAGTACTTC. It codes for CASSSRFGGNEQYF. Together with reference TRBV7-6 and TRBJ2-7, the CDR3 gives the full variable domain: GAGVSQSPRYKVTKRGQDVALRCDPISGHVSLYWYRQALGQGPEFLTYFNYEAQQDKSGLPNDRFSAERPEGSISTLTIQRTEQRDSAMYRCASSSRFGGNEQYFGPGTRLTVT.

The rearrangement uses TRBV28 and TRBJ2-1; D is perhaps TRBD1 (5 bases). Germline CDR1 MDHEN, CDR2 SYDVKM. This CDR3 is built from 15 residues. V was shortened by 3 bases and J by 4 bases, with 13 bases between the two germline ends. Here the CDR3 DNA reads TGTGCCAGCAGTTTCCCTGGGGCTGCGTACAATGAGCAGTTCTTC. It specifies CASSFPGAAYNEQFF.

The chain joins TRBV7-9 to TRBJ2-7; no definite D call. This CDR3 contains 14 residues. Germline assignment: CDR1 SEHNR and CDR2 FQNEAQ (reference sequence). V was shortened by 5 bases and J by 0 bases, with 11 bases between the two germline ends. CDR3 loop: CASSPPPNSYEQYF. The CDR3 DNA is TGTGCCAGCAGCCCCCCTCCCAACTCCTACGAGCAGTACTTC.